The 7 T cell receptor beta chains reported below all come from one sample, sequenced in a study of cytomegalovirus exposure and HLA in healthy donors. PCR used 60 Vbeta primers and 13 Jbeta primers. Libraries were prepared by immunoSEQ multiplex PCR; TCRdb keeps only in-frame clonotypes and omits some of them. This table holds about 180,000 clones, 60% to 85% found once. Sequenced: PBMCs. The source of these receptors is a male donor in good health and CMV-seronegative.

The chain's CDR3 is CAWSAEGNTIYF. In DNA, the CDR3 is TGTGCCTGGAGTGCAGAAGGAAACACCATATATTTT. The rearrangement links TRBV30 to TRBJ1-3; D uncertain. The CDR3 runs 12 residues. CDR1 is GTSNPN, CDR2 SVGIG, per germline (reference sequence). The ends were cut back, 1 base at V and 4 bases at J, with 5 bases in the middle.

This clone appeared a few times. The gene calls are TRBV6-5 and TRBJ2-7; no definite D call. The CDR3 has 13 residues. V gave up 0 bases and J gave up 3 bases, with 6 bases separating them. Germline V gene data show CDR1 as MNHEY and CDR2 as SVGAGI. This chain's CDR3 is CASSYSFRYEQYF. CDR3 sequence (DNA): TGTGCCAGCAGTTACTCGTTCCGCTACGAGCAGTACTTC.

The CDR3 region is CASSLETGGRWGNSPLHF. CDR3 bases: TGCGCCAGCAGCTTGGAAACAGGGGGGCGCTGGGGTAATTCACCCCTCCACTTT. This chain uses TRBV5-1 with TRBJ1-6; 8 positions match TRBD1. The CDR3 consists of 18 residues. Germline values: CDR1 SGHRS, CDR2 YFSETQ. V shed 0 bases and J 6 bases; nucleotides not matched to a gene: 11.

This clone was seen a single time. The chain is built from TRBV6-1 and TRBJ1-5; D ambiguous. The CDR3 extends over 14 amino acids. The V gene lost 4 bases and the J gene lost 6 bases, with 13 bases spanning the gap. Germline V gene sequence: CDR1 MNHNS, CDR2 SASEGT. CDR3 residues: CASSGFGEAQPQHF. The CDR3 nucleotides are TGTGCCAGCAGTGGATTCGGGGAGGCTCAGCCCCAGCATTTT.

The CDR3 protein is CASSRDRADQPQHF. Here the CDR3 DNA reads TGTGCCAGCAGCCGGGACAGGGCCGATCAGCCCCAGCATTTT. The rearrangement joins TRBV7-9 to TRBJ1-5, with 9 bases fitting TRBD1. The CDR3 is made up of 14 amino acids. With 5 bases clipped from V and 5 bases from J, the junction kept 4 bases outside the gene matches. Germline values: CDR1 SEHNR, CDR2 FQNEAQ (reference sequence).

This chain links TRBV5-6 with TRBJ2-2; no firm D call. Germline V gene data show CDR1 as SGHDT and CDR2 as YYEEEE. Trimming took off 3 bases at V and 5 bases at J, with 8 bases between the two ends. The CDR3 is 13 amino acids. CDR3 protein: CASSWQVTGELFF. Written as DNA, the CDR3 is TGTGCCAGCAGCTGGCAAGTAACCGGGGAGCTGTTTTTT.

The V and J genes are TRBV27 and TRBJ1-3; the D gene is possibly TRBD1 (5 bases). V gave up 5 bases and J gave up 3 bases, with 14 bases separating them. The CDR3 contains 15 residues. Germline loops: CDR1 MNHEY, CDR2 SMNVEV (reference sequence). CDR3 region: CASSQRMTDGNTIYF. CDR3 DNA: TGTGCCAGCAGTCAAAGGATGACAGATGGAAACACCATATATTTT.